The 14 T cell receptor beta chains below all came from one sample that was sequenced in a study of siplizumab effects on memory and regulatory T cells. The protocol was immunoSEQ multiplex PCR, while the TCRdb copy is restricted to in-frame clones and leaves out a portion. Found here are over 65,000 clones, approximately 95% of them singletons; the top ten hold about 18%. Sequences were obtained from CD8+ T cells sorted from blood. The receptors stem from a human donor in good health.

The chain is built from TRBV18 and TRBJ1-5, with 9 bases identical to TRBD1. Germline V gives CDR1 KGHSH, CDR2 LQKENI. The CDR3 spans 17 residues. V was pared by 1 base and J by 3 bases, with 7 bases of the junction left unmatched. CDR3 DNA sequence: TGTGCCAGCTCACCACAAGAAAACAGGGGGCCCAATCAGCCCCAGCATTTT. As protein: CASSPQENRGPNQPQHF.

The CDR3 region has the DNA TGTGCCAGCAGCTTGACTACAGCGAGTTACCAGCCCCAGCATTTT. It codes for CASSLTTASYQPQHF. The V and J genes are TRBV5-7 and TRBJ1-5; unclear D gene. TRBV5-7 is treated as an ORF (open reading frame) with a function not yet certain. Trimming removed 1 base at V and 7 bases at J, with 15 bases between. CDR3 length: 15 residues.

The chain has TRBV2 and TRBJ2-1; D not certain. Per germline, CDR1 SNHLY and CDR2 FYNNEI. Trimming removed 3 bases from V and 8 bases from J, with 8 bases in between. This CDR3 has 12 amino acids. CDR3 coding DNA: TGTGCCAGCAGTGATATGATGCATGAGCAGTTCTTC. Translated, it gives CASSDMMHEQFF.

The CDR3 coding sequence is TGTGCCAGCAGCTACTACGGACTCGGGGAGCTGTTTTTT. It yields the protein CASSYYGLGELFF. This chain links TRBV5-6 with TRBJ2-2; D perhaps matches TRBD2 (5 bases). The germline gives CDR1 SGHDT, CDR2 YYEEEE. Deletions cut 3 bases from V and 7 bases from J, with 10 bases between. The CDR3 has 13 amino acids.

The rearrangement joins TRBV28 to TRBJ1-5; 9 bases match TRBD1. Trimming took 2 bases from V and 1 from J; bases not matched to a gene: 3. Germline CDR1 reads MDHEN; CDR2 reads SYDVKM. This CDR3 has 16 residues. CDR3 residues: CASSLETGGSNQPQHF. The CDR3 region has the DNA TGTGCCAGCAGTTTAGAGACAGGGGGAAGCAATCAGCCCCAGCATTTT.

Details on this clone: One junction end does not reproduce the germline sequence, and a read error may be involved. The chain couples TRBV4-3 to TRBJ2-5; D not resolved. Germline V gives CDR1 LGHNA, CDR2 YSLEER. The CDR3 spans 11 residues. Written as DNA, the CDR3 is TGCGCCAGCAGCCAAGTTGCGGAGCTCAACTTC. This codes for CASSQVAELNF.

The chain couples TRBV10-1 to TRBJ2-7; D is unclear. Germline assignment: CDR1 WNHNN and CDR2 SYGVQD (reference sequence). This CDR3 comprises 10 residues. CDR3 loop: CASHGYEQYF. In DNA form, the CDR3 reads TGCGCATCACACGGCTACGAGCAGTACTTC.

The chain employs TRBV7-8 and TRBJ1-4, with D possibly matching TRBD1 (5 bases). The CDR3 length is 15 residues. Germline V gene lookup returns CDR1 SGHVS and CDR2 FQNEAQ. Trimming cost V 4 bases and J 5 bases, with 14 bases left between them. As DNA, the CDR3 is TGTGCCAGCAGCTCCACCGGGACTTTAAATGAAAAACTGTTTTTT. This translates into CASSSTGTLNEKLFF.

The gene calls are TRBV27 and TRBJ2-6, with D perhaps TRBD2 (5 bases). CDR1 and CDR2 (germline): MNHEY, SMNVEV (reference sequence). The CDR3 runs 16 residues. The V end lost 2 bases, the J end lost 0 bases, and 8 bases lay between the germline ends. CDR3 protein: CASSLLGSSGANVLTF. The CDR3 bases are TGTGCCAGCAGTTTACTTGGGAGCTCTGGGGCCAACGTCCTGACTTTC.

V usage is TRBV7-9 and J usage is TRBJ1-4; 9 nucleotides agree with TRBD1. Trimming removed 5 bases from V and 8 bases from J; junction bases left unmatched: 6. CDR1 and CDR2 from the germline V gene are SEHNR and FQNEAQ (reference sequence). The CDR3 consists of 14 residues. CDR3 sequence reads: CASSPGTGFEKLFF. In DNA, the CDR3 is TGTGCCAGCAGCCCCGGGACAGGGTTCGAAAAACTGTTTTTT.

J is TRBJ2-1 and V is TRBV19; D call uncertain. Deletions cut 5 bases from V and 0 bases from J, with 5 bases between. Germline values: CDR1 LNHDA, CDR2 SQIVND (reference sequence). The CDR3 covers 13 residues. CDR3 loop: CASSPGSYNEQFF. In DNA form, the CDR3 reads TGTGCCAGTAGTCCCGGCTCCTACAATGAGCAGTTCTTC.

This chain uses TRBV11-2 with TRBJ2-1; possibly TRBD2 for D (5 bases). Trimming stripped 4 bases from V and 2 bases from J, with 9 bases between. Per the germline V gene, CDR1 is SGHAT and CDR2 is FQNNGV. The CDR3 extends over 14 amino acids. As DNA, the CDR3 is TGTGCCAGCAGCTCACTAGAGCCCTACAATGAGCAGTTCTTC. This translates into CASSSLEPYNEQFF. The entire variable domain, with the rest obtained from reference TRBV11-2 and TRBJ2-1, is as follows: EAGVAQSPRYKIIEKRQSVAFWCNPISGHATLYWYQQILGQGPKLLIQFQNNGVVDDSQLPKDRFSAERLKGVDSTLKIQPAKLEDSAVYLCASSSLEPYNEQFFGPGTRLTVL.

The chain couples TRBV29-1 to TRBJ2-1, with 9 bases aligning to TRBD2. This CDR3 has 17 amino acids. Germline-derived CDR1 and CDR2 are SQVTM and ANQGSEA. V gave up 1 base and J gave up 7 bases; unmatched junction bases: 14. CDR3 bases: TGCAGCGTTGAAGGGCTAGCGGGAAAGAAAGTTGGGAATGAGCAGTTCTTC. Protein: CSVEGLAGKKVGNEQFF.

This CDR3 is CASSLDLGTSSYEQYF. DNA of the CDR3: TGTGCCAGCAGCTTGGATCTCGGGACTAGCTCCTACGAGCAGTACTTC. The chain combines TRBV5-5 with TRBJ2-7, with 8 bases that match TRBD2. The CDR3 runs to 16 residues. V shed 0 bases, J shed 0 bases, and the junction held 5 bases outside the gene matches. CDR1 and CDR2 from the germline V gene are SGHKS and YYEKEE (reference sequence).